This TCR beta chain was retrieved from a study of blood T cells in healthy people across ages. The second PCR ran roughly 7 to 12 cycles with a sample-barcoded 5' primer and J-beta primers. TCRdb independently ran MiXCR on the 5' RACE reads; one entry per CDR3 protein. The sample comprises roughly 500,000 distinct CDR3 sequences, less than 25% of which are singletons, and around 10% rests with the top ten. V shed 5 bases and J 3 bases; nucleotides not matched to a gene: 7. Germline V gives CDR1 SEHNR, CDR2 FQNEAQ (reference sequence). The CDR3 is made up of 14 amino acids. In addition, the sample was reused for a study of T cells of mothers and their children.

This clonotype was obtained from a boy aged 10-17 years in good health. The chain has TRBV7-9 and TRBJ2-7; 7 positions match TRBD1. Sequencing was carried out using blood. CDR3 nucleotides: TGTGCCAGCAGCCCTGGGACAGCCCTCTACGAGCAGTACTTC. Its protein is CASSPGTALYEQYF.